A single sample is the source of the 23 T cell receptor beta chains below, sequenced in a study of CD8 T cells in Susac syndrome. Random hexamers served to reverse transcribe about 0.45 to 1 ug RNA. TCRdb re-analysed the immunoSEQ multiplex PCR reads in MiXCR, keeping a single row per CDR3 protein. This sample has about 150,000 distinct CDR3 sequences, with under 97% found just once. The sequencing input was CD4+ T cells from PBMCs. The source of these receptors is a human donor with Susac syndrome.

The chain's CDR3 is CASLWGTEQFF. Here the CDR3 DNA reads TGTGCCAGCCTTTGGGGAACGGAGCAGTTCTTC. The chain has TRBV2 and TRBJ2-1; no clear D gene. From germline, CDR1 is SNHLY and CDR2 FYNNEI. V lost 8 bases and J 10 bases, leaving 12 bases between the germline ends. The CDR3 extends over 11 amino acids.

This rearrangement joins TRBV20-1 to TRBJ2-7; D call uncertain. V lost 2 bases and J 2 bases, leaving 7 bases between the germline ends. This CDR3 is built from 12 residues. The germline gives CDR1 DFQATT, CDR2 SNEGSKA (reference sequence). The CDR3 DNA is TGCAGTGCTAGAAAAGACACCTACGAGCAGTACTTC. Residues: CSARKDTYEQYF.

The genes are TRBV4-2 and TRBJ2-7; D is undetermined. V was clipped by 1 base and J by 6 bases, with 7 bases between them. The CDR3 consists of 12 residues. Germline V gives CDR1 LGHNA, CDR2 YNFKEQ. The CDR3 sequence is CASSQGPGEQYF. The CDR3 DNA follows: TGTGCCAGCAGCCAAGGTCCGGGCGAGCAGTACTTC.

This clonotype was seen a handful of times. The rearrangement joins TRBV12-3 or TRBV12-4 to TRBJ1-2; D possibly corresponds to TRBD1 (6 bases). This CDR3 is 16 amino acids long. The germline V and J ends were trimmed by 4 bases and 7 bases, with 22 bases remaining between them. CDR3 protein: CASSSRGHFSGRGYTF. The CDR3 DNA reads TGTGCCAGCAGTTCACGGGGACATTTCAGTGGACGTGGCTACACCTTC.

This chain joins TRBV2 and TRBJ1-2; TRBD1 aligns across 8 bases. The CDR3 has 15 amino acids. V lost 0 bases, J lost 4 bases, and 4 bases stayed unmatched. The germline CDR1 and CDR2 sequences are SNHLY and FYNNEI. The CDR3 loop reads CASSEAAGGGYGYTF. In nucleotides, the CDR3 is TGTGCCAGCAGTGAAGCGGCAGGGGGCGGCTATGGCTACACCTTC. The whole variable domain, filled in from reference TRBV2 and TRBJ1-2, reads EPEVTQTPSHQVTQMGQEVILRCVPISNHLYFYWYRQILGQKVEFLVSFYNNEISEKSEIFDDQFSVERPDGSNFTLKIRSTKLEDSAMYFCASSEAAGGGYGYTFGSGTRLTVV.

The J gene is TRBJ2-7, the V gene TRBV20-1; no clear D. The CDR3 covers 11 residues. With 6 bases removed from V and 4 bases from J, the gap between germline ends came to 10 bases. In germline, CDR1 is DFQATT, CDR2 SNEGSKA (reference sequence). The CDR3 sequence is CSASTYYEQYF. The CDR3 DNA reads TGCAGTGCGTCGACTTATTACGAGCAGTACTTC.

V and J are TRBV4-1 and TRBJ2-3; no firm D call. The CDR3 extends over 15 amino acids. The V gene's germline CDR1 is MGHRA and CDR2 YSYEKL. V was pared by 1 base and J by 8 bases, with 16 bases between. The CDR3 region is CASSQGFSQGGTQYF. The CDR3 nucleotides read TGCGCCAGCAGCCAAGGTTTCAGTCAAGGCGGTACGCAGTATTTT.

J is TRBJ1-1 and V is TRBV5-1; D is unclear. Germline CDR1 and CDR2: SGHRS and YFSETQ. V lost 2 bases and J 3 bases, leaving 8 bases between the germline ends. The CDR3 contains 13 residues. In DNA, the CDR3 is TGCGCCAGCAGCTTCGACCGGTACACTGAAGCTTTCTTT. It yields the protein CASSFDRYTEAFF.

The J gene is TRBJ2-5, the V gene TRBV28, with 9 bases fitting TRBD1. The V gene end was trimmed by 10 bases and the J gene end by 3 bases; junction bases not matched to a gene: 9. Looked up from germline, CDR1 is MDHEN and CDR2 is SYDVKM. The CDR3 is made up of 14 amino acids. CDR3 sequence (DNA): TGTGCCACTATCGACAGGGGGTGGGAAGAGACCCAGTACTTC. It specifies CATIDRGWEETQYF.

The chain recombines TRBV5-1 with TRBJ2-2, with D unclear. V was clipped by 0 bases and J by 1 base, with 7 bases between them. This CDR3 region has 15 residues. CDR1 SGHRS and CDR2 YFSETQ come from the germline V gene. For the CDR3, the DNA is TGCGCCAGCAGCTTGGACGGGCGGAACACCGGGGAGCTGTTTTTT. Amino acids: CASSLDGRNTGELFF.

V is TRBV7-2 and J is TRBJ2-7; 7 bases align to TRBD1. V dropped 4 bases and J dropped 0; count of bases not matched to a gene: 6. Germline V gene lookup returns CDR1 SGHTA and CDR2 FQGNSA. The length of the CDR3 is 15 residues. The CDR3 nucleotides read TGTGCCAGCAGCTCGGGACAGACCAGCTCCTACGAGCAGTACTTC. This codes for CASSSGQTSSYEQYF.

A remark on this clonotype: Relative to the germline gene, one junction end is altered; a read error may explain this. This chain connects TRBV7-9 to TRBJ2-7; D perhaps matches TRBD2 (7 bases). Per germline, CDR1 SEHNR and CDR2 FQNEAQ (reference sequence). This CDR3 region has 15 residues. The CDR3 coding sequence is TGTGCCAGCAGCCTAGCGGACAGTCGGGTGGACGAGCAGTACTTC. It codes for CASSLADSRVDEQYF.

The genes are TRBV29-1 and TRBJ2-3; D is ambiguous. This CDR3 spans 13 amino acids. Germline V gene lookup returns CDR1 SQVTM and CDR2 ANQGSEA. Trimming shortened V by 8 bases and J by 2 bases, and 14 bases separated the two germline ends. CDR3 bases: TGCAGCTCCCAAGGACGAACCACAGATACGCAGTATTTT. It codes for CSSQGRTTDTQYF.

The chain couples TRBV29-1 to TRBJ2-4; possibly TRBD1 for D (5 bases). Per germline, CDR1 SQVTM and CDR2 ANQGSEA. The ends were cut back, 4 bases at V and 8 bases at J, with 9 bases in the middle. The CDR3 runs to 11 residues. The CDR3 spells CSVVGDHIQYF. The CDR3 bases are TGCAGCGTTGTAGGGGATCACATTCAGTACTTC.

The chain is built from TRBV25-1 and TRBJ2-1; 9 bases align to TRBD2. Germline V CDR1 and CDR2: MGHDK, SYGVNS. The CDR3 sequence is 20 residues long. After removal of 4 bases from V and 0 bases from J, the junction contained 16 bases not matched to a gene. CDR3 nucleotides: TGTGCCAGCAGTGGTAATAACCTAGCGGGGAAGATGTCCTCCTACAATGAGCAGTTCTTC. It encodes CASSGNNLAGKMSSYNEQFF.

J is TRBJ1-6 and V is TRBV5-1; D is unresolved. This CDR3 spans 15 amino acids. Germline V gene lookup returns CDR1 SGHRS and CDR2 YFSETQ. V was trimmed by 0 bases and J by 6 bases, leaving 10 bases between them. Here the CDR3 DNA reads TGCGCCAGCAGCTTGGATCCAGGAGCTAATTCACCCCTCCACTTT. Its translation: CASSLDPGANSPLHF.

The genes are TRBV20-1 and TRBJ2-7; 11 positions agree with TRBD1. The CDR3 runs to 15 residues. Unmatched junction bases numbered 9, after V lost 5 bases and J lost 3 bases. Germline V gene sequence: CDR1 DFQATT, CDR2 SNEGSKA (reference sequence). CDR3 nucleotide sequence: TGCAGTGCTGTTCTCGGGGACAGGGGGTACTACGAGCAGTACTTC. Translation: CSAVLGDRGYYEQYF.

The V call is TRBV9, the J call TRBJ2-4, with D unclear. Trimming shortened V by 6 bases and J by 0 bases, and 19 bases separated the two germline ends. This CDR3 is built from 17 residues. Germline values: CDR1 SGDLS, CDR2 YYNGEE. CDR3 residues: CASIPYEILLAKNIQYF. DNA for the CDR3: TGTGCCAGCATCCCCTACGAAATCCTTCTAGCCAAAAACATTCAGTACTTC.

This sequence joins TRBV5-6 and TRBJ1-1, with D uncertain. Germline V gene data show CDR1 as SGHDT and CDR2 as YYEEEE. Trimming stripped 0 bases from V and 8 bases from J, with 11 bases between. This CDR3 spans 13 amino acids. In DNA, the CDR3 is TGTGCCAGCAGCTTGGCCCAAAATCAGGAAGCTTTCTTT. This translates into CASSLAQNQEAFF.

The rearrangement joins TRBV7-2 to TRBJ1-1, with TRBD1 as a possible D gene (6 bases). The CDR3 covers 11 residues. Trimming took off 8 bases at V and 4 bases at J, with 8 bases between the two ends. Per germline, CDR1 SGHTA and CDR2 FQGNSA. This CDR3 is CASGGGTEAFF. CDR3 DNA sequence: TGTGCCAGCGGAGGGGGCACTGAAGCTTTCTTT.

The DNA for the CDR3 is TGTGCCAGCAGCCAACGGGACAGGGTACCCTACGAGCAGTACTTC. Its translation is CASSQRDRVPYEQYF. The chain couples TRBV3-1 to TRBJ2-7, with 9 nucleotides matching TRBD1. CDR3 length: 15 residues. Germline V gene lookup returns CDR1 LGHDT and CDR2 YNNKEL (reference sequence). V shed 2 bases and J 2 bases; nucleotides not matched to a gene: 4.

In DNA, the CDR3 is TGTGCCAGCAGCGTAAGCAGCACGGAGACCCAGTACTTC. It specifies CASSVSSTETQYF. The V and J genes are TRBV9 and TRBJ2-5; no firm D call. Trimming took 1 base from V and 5 from J, leaving 9 bases between them. The length of the CDR3 is 13 residues. Germline CDR1 SGDLS, CDR2 YYNGEE.

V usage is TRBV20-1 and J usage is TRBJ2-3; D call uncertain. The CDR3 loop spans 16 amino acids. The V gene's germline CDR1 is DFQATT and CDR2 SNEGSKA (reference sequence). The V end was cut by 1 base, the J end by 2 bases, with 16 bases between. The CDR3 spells CSARGLARNPTDTQYF. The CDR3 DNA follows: TGCAGTGCTAGAGGATTGGCTCGAAACCCCACAGATACGCAGTATTTT.